Below, one T cell receptor (beta chain) is given with its context. Its antigen is not identified. The data belong to a study of blood T cells in healthy people across ages. Study-level results: Diversity was estimated from one million T cells, and these estimates were considered underestimates. The unsorted PBMCs prevented any conclusive comparison of naive versus antigen-experienced cells.

A second about 6 to 12 cycle PCR used barcoded and J-beta primers. TCRdb fed the 5' RACE reads into MiXCR, producing one record per CDR3 protein. This table has under 1,100,000 distinct CDR3 sequences, under 30% appearing once. In germline, CDR1 is SNHLY, CDR2 FYNNEI. This CDR3 contains 11 residues. V lost 6 bases, J lost 9 bases, and 9 bases lay in between. This same sample was also part of a study on T cells of mothers and their children. That paper states: The yield was over 8 million TCR beta CDR3 reads from each mother and a few million from each child.

The specimen was blood. The chain uses TRBV2 and TRBJ2-1, with D possibly called TRBD1 or TRBD2 (5 bases each). This receptor was obtained from a girl aged 2 to 9 in good health. The CDR3 sequence is CASRKRGEQFF. As DNA, the CDR3 is TGTGCCAGCAGAAAGAGGGGTGAGCAGTTCTTC.